This T cell receptor beta chain appears in the sequencing data of a study of T-cell reconstitution after alpha-beta-depleted transplantation in children. There are 17 residues in the CDR3. The germline V and J ends were trimmed by 0 bases and 4 bases, with 16 bases remaining between them. Unique molecular identifiers were used in preparing the TCRbeta library. TCRdb recomputed calls from the PCR reads with MiXCR, one row per CDR3 protein. The table lists 250,000 to 300,000 distinct CDR3 sequences, approximately 9.8% of them singletons. This clonotype has ten or more counts. The chain links TRBV12-3 or TRBV12-4 to TRBJ2-1, with unresolved D. Source: PBMCs from the stem cell graft donor, taken from the stem cell graft. The TCR originated in a human donor who donated a stem cell graft to a child with SCID. The CDR3 region is CASSLAVGGLRYNEQFF. CDR3 nucleotide sequence: TGTGCCAGCAGTTTAGCAGTGGGCGGCCTAAGATACAATGAGCAGTTCTTC.